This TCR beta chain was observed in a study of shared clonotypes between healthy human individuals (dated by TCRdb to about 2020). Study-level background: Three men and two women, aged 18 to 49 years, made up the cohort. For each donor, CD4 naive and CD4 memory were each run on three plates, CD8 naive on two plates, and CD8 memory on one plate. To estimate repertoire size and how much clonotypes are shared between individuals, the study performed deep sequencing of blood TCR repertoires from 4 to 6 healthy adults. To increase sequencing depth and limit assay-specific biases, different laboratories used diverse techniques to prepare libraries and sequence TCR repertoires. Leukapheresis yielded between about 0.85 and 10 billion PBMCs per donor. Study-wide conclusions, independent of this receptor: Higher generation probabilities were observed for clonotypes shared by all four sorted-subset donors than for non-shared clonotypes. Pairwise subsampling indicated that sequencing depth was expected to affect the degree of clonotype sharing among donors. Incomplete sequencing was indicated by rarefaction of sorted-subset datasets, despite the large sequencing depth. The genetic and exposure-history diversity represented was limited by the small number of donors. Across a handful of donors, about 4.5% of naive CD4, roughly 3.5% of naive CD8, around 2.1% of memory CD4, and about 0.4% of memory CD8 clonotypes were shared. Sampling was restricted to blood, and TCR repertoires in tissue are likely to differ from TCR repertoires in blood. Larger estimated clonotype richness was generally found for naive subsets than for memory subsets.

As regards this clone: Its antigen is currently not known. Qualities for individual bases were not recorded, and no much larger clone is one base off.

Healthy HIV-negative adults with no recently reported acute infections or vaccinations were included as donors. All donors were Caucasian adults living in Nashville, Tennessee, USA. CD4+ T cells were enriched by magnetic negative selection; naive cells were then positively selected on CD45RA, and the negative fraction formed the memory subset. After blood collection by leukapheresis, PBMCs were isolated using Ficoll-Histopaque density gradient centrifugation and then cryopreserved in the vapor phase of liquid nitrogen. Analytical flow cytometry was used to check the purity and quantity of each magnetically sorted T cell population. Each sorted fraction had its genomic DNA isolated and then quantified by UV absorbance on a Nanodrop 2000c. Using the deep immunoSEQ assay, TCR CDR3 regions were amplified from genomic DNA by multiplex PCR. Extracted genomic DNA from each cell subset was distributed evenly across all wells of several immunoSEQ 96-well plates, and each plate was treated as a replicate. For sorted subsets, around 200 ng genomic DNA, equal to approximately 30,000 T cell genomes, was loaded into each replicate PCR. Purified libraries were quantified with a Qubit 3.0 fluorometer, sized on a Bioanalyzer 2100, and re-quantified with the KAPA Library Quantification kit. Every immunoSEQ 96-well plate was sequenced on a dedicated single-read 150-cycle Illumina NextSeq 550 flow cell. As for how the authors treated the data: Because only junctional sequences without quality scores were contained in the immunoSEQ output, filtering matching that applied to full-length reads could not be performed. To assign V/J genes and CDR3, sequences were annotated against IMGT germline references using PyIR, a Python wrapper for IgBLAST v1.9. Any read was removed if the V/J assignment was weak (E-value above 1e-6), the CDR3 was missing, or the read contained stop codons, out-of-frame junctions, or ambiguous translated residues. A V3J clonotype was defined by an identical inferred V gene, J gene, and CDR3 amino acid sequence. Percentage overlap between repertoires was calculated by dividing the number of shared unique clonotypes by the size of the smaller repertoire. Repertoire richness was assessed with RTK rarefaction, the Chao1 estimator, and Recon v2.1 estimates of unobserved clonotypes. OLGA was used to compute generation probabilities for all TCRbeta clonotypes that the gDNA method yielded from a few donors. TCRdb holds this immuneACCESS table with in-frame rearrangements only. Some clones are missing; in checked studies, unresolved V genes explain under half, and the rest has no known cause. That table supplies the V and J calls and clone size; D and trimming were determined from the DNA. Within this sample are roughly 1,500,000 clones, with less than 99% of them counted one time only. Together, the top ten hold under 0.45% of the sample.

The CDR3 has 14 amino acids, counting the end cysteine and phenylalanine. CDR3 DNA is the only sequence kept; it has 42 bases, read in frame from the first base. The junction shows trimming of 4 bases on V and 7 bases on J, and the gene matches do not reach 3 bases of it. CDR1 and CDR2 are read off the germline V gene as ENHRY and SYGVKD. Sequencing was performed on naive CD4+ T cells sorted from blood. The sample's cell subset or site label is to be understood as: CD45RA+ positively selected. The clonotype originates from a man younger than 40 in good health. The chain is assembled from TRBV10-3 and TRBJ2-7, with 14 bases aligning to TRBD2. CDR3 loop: CAISGLAGGGEQYF. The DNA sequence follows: TGTGCCATCAGTGGACTAGCGGGAGGGGGGGAGCAGTACTTC.